This TCR beta chain appears in the sequencing data of a study of CD8 T cells in ankylosing spondylitis. Each CDR3 protein is one row after TCRdb ran MiXCR on the 5' RACE reads. The sample records some 200,000 distinct CDR3 sequences, around 24% being singletons. Ten or more counts support this clonotype. The trim removed 0 bases at V and 3 bases at J, leaving 1 base unmatched. The CDR3 runs 14 residues. Germline CDR1 is SGHRS and CDR2 is YFSETQ. Sequencing used blood, either unsorted or a sorted T cell fraction (not recorded which). The V call is TRBV5-1, the J call TRBJ2-7; 9 nucleotides agree with TRBD1. The receptor comes from a male donor with ankylosing spondylitis or in good health (not recorded which). The CDR3 loop reads CASSLGDRVYEQYF. The CDR3, as DNA: TGCGCCAGCAGCTTGGGGGACAGGGTCTACGAGCAGTACTTC.